This T cell receptor (beta chain) was recovered during a study of regulatory T cells in long-lasting Graves disease. Study-wide results and caveats: Favored usage of TRBV28, TRBJ1-2 and TRBJ2-5 was recorded in persistent disease. Persistent patients shared more public clonotypes (roughly 2,800) than new patients (under 1,000). For persistent Graves' patients, TCR diversity was lower than for newly diagnosed ones.

Described time point: persistent/refractory GD, antithyroid drugs over 5 years with positive TRAb. PBMCs provided the RNA from which the TCR library was made. The guidelines of the American Thyroid Association were the basis for diagnosing Graves' disease. This CDR3 is 17 amino acids long. V dropped 0 bases and J dropped 5; count of bases not matched to a gene: 7. Germline V gene sequence: CDR1 MNHEY, CDR2 SVGAGI. The TCR beta library used iRepertoire HTBI primers with Arm-PCR amplification of CDR3. TCRdb re-derived calls from the multiplex PCR reads in MiXCR, one entry per CDR3 protein. This sample carries roughly 500,000 distinct CDR3 sequences, 20% of them seen once, and the ten largest clones take 7.8%. Concerning this clonotype: Its target is not known.

This clonotype originated in a female donor with Graves disease. The chain is built from TRBV6-5 and TRBJ2-2, with 9 bases fitting TRBD2. The material sequenced was peripheral blood mononuclear cells (PBMCs), taken when the disease was refractory, from a patient treated with antithyroid drugs. The CDR3 nucleotides are TGTGCCAGCAGTTACTCATCCGGCGGGAGGGTAACCGGGGAGCTGTTTTTT. It translates to CASSYSSGGRVTGELFF.